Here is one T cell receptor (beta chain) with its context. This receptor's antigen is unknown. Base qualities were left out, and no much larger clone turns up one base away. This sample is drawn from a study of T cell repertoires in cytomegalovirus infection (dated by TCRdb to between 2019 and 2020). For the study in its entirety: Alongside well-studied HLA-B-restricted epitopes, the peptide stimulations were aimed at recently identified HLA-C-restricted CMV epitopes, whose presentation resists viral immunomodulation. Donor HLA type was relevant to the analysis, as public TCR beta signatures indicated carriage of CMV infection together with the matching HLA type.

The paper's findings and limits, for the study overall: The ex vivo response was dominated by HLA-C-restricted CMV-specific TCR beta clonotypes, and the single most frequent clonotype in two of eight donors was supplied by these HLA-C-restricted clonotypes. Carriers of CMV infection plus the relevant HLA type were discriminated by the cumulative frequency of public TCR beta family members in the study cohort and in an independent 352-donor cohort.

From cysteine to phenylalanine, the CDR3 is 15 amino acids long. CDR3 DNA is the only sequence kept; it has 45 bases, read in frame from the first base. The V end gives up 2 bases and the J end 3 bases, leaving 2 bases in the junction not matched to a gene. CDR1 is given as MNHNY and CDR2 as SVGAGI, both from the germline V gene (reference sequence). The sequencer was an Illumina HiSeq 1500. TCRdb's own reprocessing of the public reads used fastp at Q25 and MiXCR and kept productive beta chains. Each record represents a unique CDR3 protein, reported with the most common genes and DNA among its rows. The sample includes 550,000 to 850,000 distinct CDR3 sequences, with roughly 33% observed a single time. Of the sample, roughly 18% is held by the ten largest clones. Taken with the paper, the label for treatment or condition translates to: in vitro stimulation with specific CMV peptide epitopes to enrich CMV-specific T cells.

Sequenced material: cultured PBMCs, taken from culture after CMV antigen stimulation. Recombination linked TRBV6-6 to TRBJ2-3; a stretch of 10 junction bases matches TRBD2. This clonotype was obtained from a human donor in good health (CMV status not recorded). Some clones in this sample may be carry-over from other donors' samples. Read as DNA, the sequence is TGTGCCAGCAGTTACGCTAGCGGGAGAACAGATACGCAGTATTTT. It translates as CASSYASGRTDTQYF.